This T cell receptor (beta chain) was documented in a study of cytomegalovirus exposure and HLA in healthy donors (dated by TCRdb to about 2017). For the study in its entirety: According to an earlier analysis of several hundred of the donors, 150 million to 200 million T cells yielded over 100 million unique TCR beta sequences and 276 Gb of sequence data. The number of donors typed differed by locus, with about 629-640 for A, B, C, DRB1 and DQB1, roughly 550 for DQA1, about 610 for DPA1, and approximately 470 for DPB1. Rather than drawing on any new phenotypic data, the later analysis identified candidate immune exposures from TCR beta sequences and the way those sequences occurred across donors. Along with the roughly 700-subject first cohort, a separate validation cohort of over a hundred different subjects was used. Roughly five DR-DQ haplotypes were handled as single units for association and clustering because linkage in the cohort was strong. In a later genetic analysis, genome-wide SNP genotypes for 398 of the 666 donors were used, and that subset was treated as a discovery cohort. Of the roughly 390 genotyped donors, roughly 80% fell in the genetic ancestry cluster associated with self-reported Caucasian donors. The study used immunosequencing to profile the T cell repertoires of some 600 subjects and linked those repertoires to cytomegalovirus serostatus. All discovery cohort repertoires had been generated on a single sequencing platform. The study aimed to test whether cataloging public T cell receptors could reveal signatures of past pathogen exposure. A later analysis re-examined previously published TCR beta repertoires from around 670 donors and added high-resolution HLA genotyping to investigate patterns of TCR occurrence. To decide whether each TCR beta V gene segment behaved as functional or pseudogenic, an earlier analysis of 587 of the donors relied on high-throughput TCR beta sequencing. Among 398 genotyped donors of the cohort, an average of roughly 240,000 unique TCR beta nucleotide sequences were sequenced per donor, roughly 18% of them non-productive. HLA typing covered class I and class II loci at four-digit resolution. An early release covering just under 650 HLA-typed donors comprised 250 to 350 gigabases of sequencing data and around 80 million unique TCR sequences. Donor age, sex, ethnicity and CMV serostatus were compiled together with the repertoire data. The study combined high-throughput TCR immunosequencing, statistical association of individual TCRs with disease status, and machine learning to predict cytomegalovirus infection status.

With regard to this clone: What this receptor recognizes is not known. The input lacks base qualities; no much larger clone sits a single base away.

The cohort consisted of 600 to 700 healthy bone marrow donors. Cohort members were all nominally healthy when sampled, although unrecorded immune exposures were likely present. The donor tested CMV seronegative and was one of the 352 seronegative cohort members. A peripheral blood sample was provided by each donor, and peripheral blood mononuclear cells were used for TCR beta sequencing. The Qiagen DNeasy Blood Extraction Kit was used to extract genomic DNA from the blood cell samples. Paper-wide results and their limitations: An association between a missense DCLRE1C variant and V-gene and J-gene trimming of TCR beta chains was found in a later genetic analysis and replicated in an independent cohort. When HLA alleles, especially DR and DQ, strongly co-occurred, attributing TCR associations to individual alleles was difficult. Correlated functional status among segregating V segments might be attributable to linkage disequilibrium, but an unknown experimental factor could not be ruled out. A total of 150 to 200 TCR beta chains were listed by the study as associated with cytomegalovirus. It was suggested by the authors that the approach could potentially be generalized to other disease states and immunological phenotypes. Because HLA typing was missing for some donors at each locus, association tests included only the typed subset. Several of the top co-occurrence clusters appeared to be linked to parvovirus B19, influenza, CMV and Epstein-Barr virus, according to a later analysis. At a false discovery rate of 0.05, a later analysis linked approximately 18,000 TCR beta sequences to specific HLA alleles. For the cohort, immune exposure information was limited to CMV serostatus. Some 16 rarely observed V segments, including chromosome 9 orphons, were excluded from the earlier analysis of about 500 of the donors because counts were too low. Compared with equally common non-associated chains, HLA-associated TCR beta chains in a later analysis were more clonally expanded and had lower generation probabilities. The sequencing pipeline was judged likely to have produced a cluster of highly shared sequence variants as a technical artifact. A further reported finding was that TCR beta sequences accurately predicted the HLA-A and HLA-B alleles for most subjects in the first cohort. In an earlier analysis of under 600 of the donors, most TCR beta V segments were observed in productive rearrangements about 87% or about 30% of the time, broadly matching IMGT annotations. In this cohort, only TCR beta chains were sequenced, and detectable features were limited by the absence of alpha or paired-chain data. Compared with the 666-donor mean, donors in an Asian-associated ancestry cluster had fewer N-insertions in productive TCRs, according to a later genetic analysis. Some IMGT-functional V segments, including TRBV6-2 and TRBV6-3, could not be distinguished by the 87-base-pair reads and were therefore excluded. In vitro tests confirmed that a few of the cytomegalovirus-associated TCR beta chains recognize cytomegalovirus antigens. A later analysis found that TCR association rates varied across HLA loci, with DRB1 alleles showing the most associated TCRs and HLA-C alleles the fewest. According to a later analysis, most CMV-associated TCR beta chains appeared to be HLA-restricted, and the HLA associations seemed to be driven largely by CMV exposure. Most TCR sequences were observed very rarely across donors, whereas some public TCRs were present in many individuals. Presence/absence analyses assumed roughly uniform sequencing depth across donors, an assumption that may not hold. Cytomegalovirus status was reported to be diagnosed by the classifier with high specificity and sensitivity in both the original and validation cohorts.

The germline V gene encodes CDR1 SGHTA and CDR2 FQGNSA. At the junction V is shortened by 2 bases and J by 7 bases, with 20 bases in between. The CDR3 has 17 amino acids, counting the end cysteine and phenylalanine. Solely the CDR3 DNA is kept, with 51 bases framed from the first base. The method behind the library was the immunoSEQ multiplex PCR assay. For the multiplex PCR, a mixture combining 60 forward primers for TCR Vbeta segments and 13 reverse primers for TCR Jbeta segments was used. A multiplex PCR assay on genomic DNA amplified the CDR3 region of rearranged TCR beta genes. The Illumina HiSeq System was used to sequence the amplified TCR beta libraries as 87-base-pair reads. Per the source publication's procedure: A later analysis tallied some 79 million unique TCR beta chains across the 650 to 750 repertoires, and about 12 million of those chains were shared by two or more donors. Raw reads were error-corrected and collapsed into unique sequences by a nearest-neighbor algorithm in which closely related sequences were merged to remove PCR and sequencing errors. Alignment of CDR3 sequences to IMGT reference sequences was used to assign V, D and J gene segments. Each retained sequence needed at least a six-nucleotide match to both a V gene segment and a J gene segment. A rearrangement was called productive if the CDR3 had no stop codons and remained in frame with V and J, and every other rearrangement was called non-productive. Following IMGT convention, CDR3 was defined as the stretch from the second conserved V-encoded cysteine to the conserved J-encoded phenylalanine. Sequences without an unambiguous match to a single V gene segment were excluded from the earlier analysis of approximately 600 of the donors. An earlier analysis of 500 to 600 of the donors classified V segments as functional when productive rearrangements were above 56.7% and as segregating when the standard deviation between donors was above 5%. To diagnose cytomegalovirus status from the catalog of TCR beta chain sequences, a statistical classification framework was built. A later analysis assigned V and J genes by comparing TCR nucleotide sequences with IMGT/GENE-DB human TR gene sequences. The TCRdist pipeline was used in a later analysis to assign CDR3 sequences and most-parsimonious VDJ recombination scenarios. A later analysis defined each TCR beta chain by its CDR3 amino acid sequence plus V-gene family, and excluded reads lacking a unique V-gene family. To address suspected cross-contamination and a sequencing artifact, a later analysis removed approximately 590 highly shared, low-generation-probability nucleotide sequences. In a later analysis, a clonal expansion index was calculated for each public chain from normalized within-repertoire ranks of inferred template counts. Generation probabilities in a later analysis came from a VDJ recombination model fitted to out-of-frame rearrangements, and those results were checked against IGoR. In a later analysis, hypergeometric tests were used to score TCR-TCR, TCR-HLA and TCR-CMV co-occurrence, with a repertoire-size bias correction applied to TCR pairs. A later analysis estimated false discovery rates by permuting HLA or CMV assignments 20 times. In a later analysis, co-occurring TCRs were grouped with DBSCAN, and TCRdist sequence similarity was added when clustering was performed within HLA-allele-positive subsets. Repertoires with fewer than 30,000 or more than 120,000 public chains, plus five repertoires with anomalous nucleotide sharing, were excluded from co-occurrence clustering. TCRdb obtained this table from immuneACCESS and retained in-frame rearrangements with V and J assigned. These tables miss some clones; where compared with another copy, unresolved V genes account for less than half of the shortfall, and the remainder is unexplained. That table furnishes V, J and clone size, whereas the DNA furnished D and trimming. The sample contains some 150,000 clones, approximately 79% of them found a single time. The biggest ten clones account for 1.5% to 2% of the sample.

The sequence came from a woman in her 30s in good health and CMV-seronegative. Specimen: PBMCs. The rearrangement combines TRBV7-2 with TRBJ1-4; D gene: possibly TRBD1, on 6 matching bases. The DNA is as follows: TGTGCCAGCAGCTTATTCAGCAGCAGAAACAGGGCTGAAAAACTGTTTTTT. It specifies CASSLFSSRNRAEKLFF. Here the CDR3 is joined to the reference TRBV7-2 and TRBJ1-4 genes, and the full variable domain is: GAGVSQSPSNKVTEKGKDVELRCDPISGHTALYWYRQSLGQGLEFLIYFQGNSAPDKSGLPSDRFSAERTGGSVSTLTIQRTQQEDSAVYLCASSLFSSRNRAEKLFFGSGTQLSVL.